This T cell receptor (beta chain) stems from a study of identifying expanded T cells in peripheral blood (dated by TCRdb to the late 2010s). In the study overall: Four technical replicates, made by sequencing separate aliquots from the same pool of genomic DNA, were compared pairwise. The paper's findings and limits, for the study overall: Both the number of clones called differentially abundant and the false-positive rate were significantly reduced by the beta-binomial model across all healthy-donor time intervals. Variance in clone template counts between roughly 2-week samples significantly increased with total template count across all healthy donors. The binomial model flagged approximately 1.2 differentially abundant clones between technical replicates, compared with approximately 16 over about two weeks and roughly 19 over four weeks. The authors expected that over much longer intervals, such as months to years, biological variance in healthy repertoires might increase even further.

No immune events such as infections were documented for the healthy donors during the collection period. Time-dependent variance in a beta-binomial model of T-cell clone differential abundance was calibrated using healthy-donor blood repertoires as a training cohort. The training cohort was composed of 10 or so healthy donors, 3 female and 7 male. Donor ages ranged from roughly 29 to 64 years, with an average of 43 years. Whole blood, obtained from a commercial supplier, was collected from each healthy donor at three time points spaced roughly 14 days apart. For immunosequencing, genomic DNA was extracted from whole blood that had not been sorted. The immunoSEQ Assay, which relies on bias-controlled multiplex PCR amplification of genomic DNA, was used to profile TCRbeta CDR3 regions. The original pipeline was this. To quantify the absolute abundance of each unique TCRbeta CDR3 region, the sequences were collapsed and filtered. Two models were used to test differential abundance: a binomial model (Fisher-equivalent) and a beta-binomial model that adds time-dependent variance fitted from healthy donors. Clones with fewer than 5 combined templates were excluded, and clones with Benjamini-Hochberg FDR below 0.01 were called differentially abundant. Beta-binomial variance was modeled as a function of total template count across the two samples using the form v = (b*log(k)+a)^2. TCRdb holds this immuneACCESS table with in-frame rearrangements only. Some clones are missing; in checked studies, unresolved V genes explain under half, and the rest has no known cause. For V, J and clone size, that table is used; D and trimming come from the DNA. The table for this sample lists around 120,000 clones; around 88% of them were counted only once. The ten largest clones add up to around 15% of the sample.

As to this clone: The antigen it recognizes is unknown. Base-call qualities are not available, and no considerably larger clone is one nucleotide away.

The germline V gene sets CDR1 to SGHRS and CDR2 to YFSETQ. Clipping removes 0 bases from V and 8 bases from J, with 12 as the unmatched junction base count. The CDR3 runs 16 amino acids, cysteine and phenylalanine included. Just CDR3 DNA is preserved here, 48 bases in frame from base 1. Sequenced sample: blood. This receptor was identified in a person between 18 and 69 years old in good health. The chain employs TRBV5-1 and TRBJ1-2; 8 of the junction bases match TRBD1. The encoded CDR3 is CASSLAPGQGYFGYTF. DNA sequence: TGCGCCAGCAGCTTGGCCCCCGGACAGGGTTATTTCGGCTACACCTTC.